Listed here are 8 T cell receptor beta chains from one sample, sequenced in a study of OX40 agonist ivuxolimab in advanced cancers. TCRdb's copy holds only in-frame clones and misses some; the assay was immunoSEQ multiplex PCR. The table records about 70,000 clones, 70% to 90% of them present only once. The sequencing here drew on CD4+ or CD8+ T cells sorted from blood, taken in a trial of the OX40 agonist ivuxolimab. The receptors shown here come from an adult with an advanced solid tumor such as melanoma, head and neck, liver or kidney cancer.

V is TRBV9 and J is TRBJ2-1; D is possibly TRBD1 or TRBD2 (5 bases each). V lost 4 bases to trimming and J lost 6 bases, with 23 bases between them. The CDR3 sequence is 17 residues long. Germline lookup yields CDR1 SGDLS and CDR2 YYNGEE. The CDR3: CASSTTAGAIRPNEQFF. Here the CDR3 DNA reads TGTGCCAGCAGCACCACAGCCGGGGCCATTCGTCCCAATGAGCAGTTCTTC.

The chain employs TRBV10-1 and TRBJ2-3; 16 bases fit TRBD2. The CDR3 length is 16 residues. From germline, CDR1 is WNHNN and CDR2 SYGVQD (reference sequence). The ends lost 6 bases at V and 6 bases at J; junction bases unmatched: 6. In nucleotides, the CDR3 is TGCGCCAGCAGCCCCGGGACTAGCGGGGGGGCCGATACGCAGTATTTT. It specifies CASSPGTSGGADTQYF.

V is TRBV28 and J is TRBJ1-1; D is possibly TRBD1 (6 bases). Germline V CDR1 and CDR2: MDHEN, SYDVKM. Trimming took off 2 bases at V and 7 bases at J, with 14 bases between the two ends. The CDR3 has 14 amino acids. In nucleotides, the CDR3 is TGTGCCAGCAGTTTAGGGGGGCCAGTTTTTGAAGCTTTCTTT. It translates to CASSLGGPVFEAFF. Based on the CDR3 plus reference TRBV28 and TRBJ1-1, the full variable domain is DVKVTQSSRYLVKRTGEKVFLECVQDMDHENMFWYRQDPGLGLRLIYFSYDVKMKEKGDIPEGYSVSREKKERFSLILESASTNQTSMYLCASSLGGPVFEAFFGQGTRLTVV.

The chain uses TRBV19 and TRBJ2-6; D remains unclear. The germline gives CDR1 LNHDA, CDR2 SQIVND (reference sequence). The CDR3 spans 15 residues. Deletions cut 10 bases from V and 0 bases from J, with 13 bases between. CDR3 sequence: CATKPYLSGANVLTF. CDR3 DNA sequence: TGTGCCACCAAACCCTACCTCTCTGGGGCCAACGTCCTGACTTTC.

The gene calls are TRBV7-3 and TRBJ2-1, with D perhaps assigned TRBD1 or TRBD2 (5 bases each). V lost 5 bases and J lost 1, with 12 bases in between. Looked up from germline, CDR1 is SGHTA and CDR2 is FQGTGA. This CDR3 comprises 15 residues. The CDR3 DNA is TGTGCCAGCAGCCGGGACGGTATATCCTACAATGAGCAGTTCTTC. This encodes CASSRDGISYNEQFF.

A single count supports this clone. CDR3 region: CASSLRGVPKGDTQYF. The CDR3 nucleotides are TGTGCCAGCAGCTTGAGGGGGGTCCCAAAAGGCGATACGCAGTATTTT. The rearrangement links TRBV11-2 to TRBJ2-3, with D possibly called TRBD1 or TRBD2 (6 bases each). Looked up from germline, CDR1 is SGHAT and CDR2 is FQNNGV. This CDR3 has 16 amino acids. V lost 3 bases to trimming and J lost 6 bases, with 19 bases between them.

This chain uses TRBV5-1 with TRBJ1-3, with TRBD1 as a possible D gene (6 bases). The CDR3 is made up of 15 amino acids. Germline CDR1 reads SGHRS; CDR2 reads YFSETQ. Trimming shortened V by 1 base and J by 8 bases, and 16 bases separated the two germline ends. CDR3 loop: CASSLNAGERHTIYF. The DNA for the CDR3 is TGCGCCAGCAGCTTGAACGCAGGGGAGCGGCACACCATATATTTT.

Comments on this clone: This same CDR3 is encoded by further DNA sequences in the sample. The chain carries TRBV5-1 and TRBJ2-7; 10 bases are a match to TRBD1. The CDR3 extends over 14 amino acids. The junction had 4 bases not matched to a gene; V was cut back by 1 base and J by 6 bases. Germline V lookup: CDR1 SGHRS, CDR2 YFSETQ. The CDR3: CASSLRQGAGEQYF. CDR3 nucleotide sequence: TGCGCCAGCAGCTTGAGACAGGGGGCTGGCGAGCAGTACTTC.